This T cell receptor (beta chain) was identified during a study of tumour-infiltrating T cells in Burkitt lymphoma. Whole-study context: Overall and progression-free survival were predicted by productive clonality.

Libraries were prepared by immunoSEQ multiplex PCR; TCRdb keeps only in-frame clonotypes and omits some of them. The sample records 12,000 to 15,000 clones, 85% being singletons. This CDR3 has 15 amino acids. Germline assignment: CDR1 SGHRS and CDR2 YFSETQ. V lost 3 bases, J lost 2 bases, and 1 base stayed unmatched. This chain connects TRBV5-1 to TRBJ2-5; 13 nucleotides agree with TRBD2. The sample was tumor tissue. The TCR was taken from a human donor with diffuse large B-cell lymphoma. The CDR3 reads CASSSGLAGQETQYF. The CDR3 nucleotides read TGCGCCAGCAGCTCGGGACTAGCGGGGCAAGAGACCCAGTACTTC.